The 17 T cell receptor beta chains in this list originate from one sample, sequenced in a study of PD-1 blockade in classical Hodgkin lymphoma. Measured with immunoSEQ multiplex PCR; TCRdb has only the in-frame clones, and not every one. This table holds approximately 61,000 clones, 70% to 90% found once. Time point of the sample: cycle 4 day 1 (C4D1), after about 6 weeks of nivolumab. All patients experienced relapse after autologous stem cell transplantation, and brentuximab vedotin exposure was variable. The sequencing used peripheral blood mononuclear cells (PBMCs), collected before the fourth cycle of nivolumab. The receptors derive from a human donor with classical Hodgkin lymphoma.

In this sample, this clone turned up a few times. This chain uses TRBV4-1 with TRBJ2-5; D unresolved. Trimming stripped 4 bases from V and 4 bases from J, with 10 bases between. Germline-derived CDR1 and CDR2 are MGHRA and YSYEKL. The CDR3 totals 13 residues. The CDR3 region has the DNA TGCGCCAGCAGCCGCTTAGCTGGAGAGACCCAGTACTTC. This translates into CASSRLAGETQYF.

This clone appeared a single time. The rearrangement uses TRBV11-2 and TRBJ2-1; 7 nucleotides line up with TRBD2. Germline V lookup: CDR1 SGHAT, CDR2 FQNNGV. The CDR3 has 12 amino acids. V shed 6 bases and J 7 bases; nucleotides not matched to a gene: 3. CDR3 region: CASSSGGNEQFF. CDR3 nucleotide sequence: TGTGCCAGCAGTTCGGGGGGAAATGAGCAGTTCTTC.

The chain combines TRBV11-1 with TRBJ2-2; possible D gene TRBD1, 7 bases. This CDR3 has 14 residues. The V end was cut by 2 bases, the J end by 7 bases, with 11 bases between. CDR1 and CDR2 (germline): SGHAT, FQDESV (reference sequence). CDR3 bases: TGTGCCAGCAGCTTATACAGGGGAGGCGGGGAGCTGTTTTTT. Protein product: CASSLYRGGGELFF. Filled out from reference TRBV11-1 and TRBJ2-2, the complete variable domain reads EAEVAQSPRYKITEKSQAVAFWCDPISGHATLYWYRQILGQGPELLVQFQDESVVDDSQLPKDRFSAERLKGVDSTLKIQPAELGDSAMYLCASSLYRGGGELFFGEGSRLTVL.

This clone was counted once. The chain links TRBV5-1 to TRBJ1-1; no clear D gene. Germline V lookup: CDR1 SGHRS, CDR2 YFSETQ. The V gene lost 0 bases and the J gene lost 0 bases, with 9 bases spanning the gap. This CDR3 region has 15 residues. The CDR3 here is CASSLGPAVNTEAFF. The CDR3 DNA sequence: TGCGCCAGCAGCTTGGGACCGGCAGTGAACACTGAAGCTTTCTTT.

The genes are TRBV18 and TRBJ2-7; D is unclear. The CDR3 runs to 15 residues. The V and J ends lost 2 bases and 1 base respectively, with 12 bases between them. The V gene's germline CDR1 is KGHSH and CDR2 LQKENI. In DNA, the CDR3 is TGTGCCAGCTCACCAGGAACAGTTCCATCCTACGAGCAGTACTTC. Amino acids: CASSPGTVPSYEQYF.

The chain is built from TRBV29-1 and TRBJ2-5; D is perhaps TRBD2 (5 bases). Trimming took off 3 bases at V and 3 bases at J, with 14 bases between the two ends. CDR1 is SQVTM and CDR2 is ANQGSEA in the germline V gene. This CDR3 spans 14 amino acids. The CDR3 bases are TGCAGCGTTGAGCCCGGACTGATTGAAGAGACCCAGTACTTC. This translates into CSVEPGLIEETQYF.

Worth noting for this clone: Relative to the germline gene, one junction end is altered; a read error may explain this. V usage is TRBV2 and J usage is TRBJ1-2, with unresolved D. CDR1 and CDR2 from the germline V gene are SNHLY and FYNNEI. There are 12 residues in the CDR3. The CDR3 sequence is CASSEDSYGYTF. CDR3 DNA sequence: TGTGCCAGCAGCGAAGACTCCTATGGCTACACCTTC.

The V call is TRBV5-1, the J call TRBJ2-5; 8 bases align to TRBD2. The V and J ends lost 6 bases and 8 bases, in that order; junction bases with no gene match: 12. The CDR3 length is 14 residues. In germline, CDR1 is SGHRS, CDR2 YFSETQ. The CDR3 protein is CASMTTGGQGTQYF. Written as DNA, the CDR3 is TGCGCCAGCATGACGACGGGAGGGCAAGGAACCCAGTACTTC.

The gene calls are TRBV6-1 and TRBJ1-1; 7 nucleotides align to TRBD1. The germline gives CDR1 MNHNS, CDR2 SASEGT. V lost 5 bases to trimming and J lost 5 bases; unmatched junction nucleotides: 8. The CDR3 is 14 amino acids. The CDR3 here is CASSTDRARTEAFF. The CDR3 DNA reads TGTGCCAGCAGTACTGACAGGGCGAGGACTGAAGCTTTCTTT.

Only one count was recorded for this clone. The rearrangement links TRBV7-9 to TRBJ1-1; tentatively, D is TRBD1 (5 bases). The germline CDR1 and CDR2 sequences are SEHNR and FQNEAQ (reference sequence). This CDR3 contains 13 residues. V dropped 3 bases and J dropped 9 bases, with 14 bases sitting between them. CDR3 in amino acids: CASSFTGPFQAFF. The CDR3 nucleotides read TGTGCCAGCAGCTTTACAGGACCTTTTCAAGCTTTCTTT.

The chain joins TRBV9 to TRBJ2-1; 11 bases agree with TRBD1. The junction had 1 base not matched to a gene; V was cut back by 2 bases and J by 6 bases. The CDR3 has 14 residues. Looked up from germline, CDR1 is SGDLS and CDR2 is YYNGEE. The CDR3 region has the DNA TGTGCCAGCAGCGTCGGGACAGGGGGCAATGAGCAGTTCTTC. Its translation: CASSVGTGGNEQFF.

The rearrangement links TRBV4-1 to TRBJ2-7; TRBD1 might be the D (5 bases). Trimming cost V 4 bases and J 1 base, with 17 bases left between them. CDR1 is MGHRA and CDR2 is YSYEKL in the germline V gene. This CDR3 spans 16 amino acids. This chain's CDR3 is CASSPVDRSPSYEQYF. The CDR3, as DNA: TGCGCCAGCAGCCCCGTTGACAGATCGCCTTCCTACGAGCAGTACTTC.

The chain carries TRBV7-2 and TRBJ2-3, with D possibly being TRBD1 (7 bases). This CDR3 has 14 amino acids. Trimming pared 1 base from V and 6 bases from J, leaving 11 bases between. CDR1 SGHTA and CDR2 FQGNSA come from the germline V gene. The DNA of the CDR3 is TGTGCCAGCAGCTTAGGCAGGGGGGCGGATACGCAGTATTTT. Translated: CASSLGRGADTQYF.

The rearrangement links TRBV19 to TRBJ2-7; 9 positions match TRBD1. The trim removed 4 bases at V and 1 base at J, leaving 8 bases unmatched. The length of the CDR3 is 16 residues. CDR1 LNHDA and CDR2 SQIVND come from the germline V gene (reference sequence). CDR3 nucleotide sequence: TGTGCCAGTAGTACAGGTCGGGGGACAGGGTCCTACGAGCAGTACTTC. It yields the protein CASSTGRGTGSYEQYF. The whole variable domain, filled in from reference TRBV19 and TRBJ2-7, reads DGGITQSPKYLFRKEGQNVTLSCEQNLNHDAMYWYRQDPGQGLRLIYYSQIVNDFQKGDIAEGYSVSREKKESFPLTVTSAQKNPTAFYLCASSTGRGTGSYEQYFGPGTRLTVT.

A single count supports this clone. Possible read error: a much larger clone is one base away. This rearrangement joins TRBV28 to TRBJ1-1; weak D call: TRBD1 (6 bases). V lost 8 bases and J lost 4, with 8 bases in between. This CDR3 region has 11 residues. Germline values: CDR1 MDHEN, CDR2 SYDVKM. The CDR3: CASEGGTEAFF. CDR3 DNA: TGTGCCAGCGAGGGGGGCACTGAAGCTTTCTTT.

The V and J genes are TRBV5-1 and TRBJ2-2; D gene ambiguous. Germline values: CDR1 SGHRS, CDR2 YFSETQ. There are 16 residues in the CDR3. Trimming pared 1 base from V and 5 bases from J, leaving 15 bases between. CDR3 bases: TGCGCCAGCAGCTTGCTGGCGGCAGGATCAACCGGGGAGCTGTTTTTT. Translated: CASSLLAAGSTGELFF.

This chain joins TRBV7-8 and TRBJ1-1; D is undetermined. CDR3 length: 14 amino acids. The germline CDR1 and CDR2 sequences are SGHVS and FQNEAQ. Trimming removed 0 bases at V and 4 bases at J, with 9 bases between. CDR3 protein: CASSLADPGTEAFF. CDR3 coding DNA: TGTGCCAGCAGCTTAGCCGACCCGGGCACTGAAGCTTTCTTT.